Each of the 21 T cell receptor beta chains below was sequenced from the same sample in a study of T cell responses to AZD1222 COVID-19 vaccine. TCRdb keeps only in-frame clones here, not all; method: immunoSEQ multiplex PCR. The data show 160,000 or so clones, around 92% seen once. Sequenced here: peripheral blood, sampled 28 days after the second AZD1222 dose. Every receptor here comes from an adult who received the AZD1222 COVID-19 vaccine.

The rearrangement links TRBV5-4 to TRBJ1-2; 8 bases match TRBD1. Germline values: CDR1 SGHNT, CDR2 YYREEE (reference sequence). This CDR3 region has 14 residues. Unmatched junction bases numbered 5, after V lost 3 bases and J lost 4 bases. For the CDR3, the DNA is TGTGCCAGCAGCTCCCCGGGACAGGCCTATGGCTACACCTTC. It codes for CASSSPGQAYGYTF.

This sequence joins TRBV3-1 (or the pseudogene TRBV3-2) and TRBJ1-2; D not resolved. Germline CDR1 and CDR2: LGHDT and YNNKEL (reference sequence). The CDR3 runs to 14 residues. Trimming shortened V by 2 bases and J by 8 bases, and 15 bases separated the two germline ends. CDR3 in amino acids: CASSQNHRVWGYTF. CDR3 DNA: TGTGCCAGCAGCCAAAATCATCGGGTCTGGGGCTACACCTTC.

This rearrangement joins TRBV5-1 to TRBJ1-1; D not certain. Germline V gene lookup returns CDR1 SGHRS and CDR2 YFSETQ. Deletions cut 3 bases from V and 2 bases from J, with 14 bases between. This CDR3 region has 15 residues. In DNA, the CDR3 is TGCGCCAGCAGCTCGTCGGTGGATCTAAACACTGAAGCTTTCTTT. Protein: CASSSSVDLNTEAFF. Filled out from reference TRBV5-1 and TRBJ1-1, the complete variable domain reads KAGVTQTPRYLIKTRGQQVTLSCSPISGHRSVSWYQQTPGQGLQFLFEYFSETQRNKGNFPGRFSGRQFSNSRSEMNVSTLELGDSALYLCASSSSVDLNTEAFFGQGTRLTVV.

This clone was counted a single time. The rearrangement links TRBV11-2 to TRBJ1-6; D call uncertain. Per the germline V gene, CDR1 is SGHAT and CDR2 is FQNNGV. Trimming stripped 4 bases from V and 2 bases from J, with 6 bases between. The CDR3 totals 14 residues. CDR3 sequence (DNA): TGTGCCAGCAGCTCCCCGGCCTATAATTCACCCCTCCACTTT. Amino acid sequence: CASSSPAYNSPLHF.

The V call is TRBV20-1, the J call TRBJ1-2; 10 bases match TRBD1. V was pared by 3 bases and J by 8 bases, with 6 bases of the junction left unmatched. Germline assignment: CDR1 DFQATT and CDR2 SNEGSKA (reference sequence). The CDR3 is 13 residues long. The CDR3 sequence is CSASRQGARGYTF. As DNA, the CDR3 is TGCAGTGCTAGTCGACAGGGGGCGCGGGGCTACACCTTC.

The chain recombines TRBV10-3 with TRBJ1-2; D is perhaps TRBD1 (5 bases). The V gene's germline CDR1 is ENHRY and CDR2 SYGVKD. V was cut by 5 bases and J by 1 base, with 11 bases left in between. The CDR3 loop spans 14 amino acids. Written as DNA, the CDR3 is TGTGCCATCAGTCTTGGGGGGGGTAACTATGGCTACACCTTC. Translated, it gives CAISLGGGNYGYTF.

This clone was counted only a few times. The sample holds other DNA sequences that translate to the same CDR3. The chain combines TRBV18 with TRBJ1-1; possible D gene TRBD1, 5 bases. The CDR3 sequence is 13 residues long. V was clipped by 6 bases and J by 0 bases, with 8 bases between them. Per germline, CDR1 KGHSH and CDR2 LQKENI. This CDR3 reads CASSQGLNTEAFF. In DNA form, the CDR3 reads TGTGCCAGCTCCCAGGGACTGAACACTGAAGCTTTCTTT.

The V call is TRBV6-6, the J call TRBJ1-2; maybe TRBD1 (5 bases). Looked up from germline, CDR1 is MNHNY and CDR2 is SVGAGI (reference sequence). CDR3 length equals 12 residues. Between the trimmed V and J ends, which lost 8 bases and 4 bases, there was a span of 11 bases. The CDR3 spells CASVAGTYGYTF. The CDR3 DNA reads TGTGCCAGCGTGGCAGGGACCTATGGCTACACCTTC.

The V and J genes are TRBV3-1 (or the pseudogene TRBV3-2) and TRBJ1-2, with a weak D call TRBD1 (5 bases). This CDR3 has 14 residues. The V end was cut by 4 bases, the J end by 7 bases, with 16 bases between. CDR1 LGHDT and CDR2 YNNKEL come from the germline V gene (reference sequence). CDR3 DNA: TGTGCCAGCAGCCTCCGGGGAGGGGAGGGTGGCTACACCTTC. It codes for CASSLRGGEGGYTF.

The rearrangement joins TRBV12-3 or TRBV12-4 to TRBJ1-2; D is unclear. V shed 1 base and J shed 5 bases, with 5 bases lying between them. The CDR3 is 12 amino acids. In nucleotides, the CDR3 is TGTGCCAGCAGTTTAGACGGGTATGGCTACACCTTC. Encoded protein: CASSLDGYGYTF.

V usage is TRBV7-2 and J usage is TRBJ1-2; 7 bases line up with TRBD1. After removal of 5 bases from V and 5 bases from J, the junction contained 11 bases not matched to a gene. There are 15 residues in the CDR3. Per the germline V gene, CDR1 is SGHTA and CDR2 is FQGNSA. The CDR3 reads CASSGSLGTVYGYTF. The DNA of the CDR3 is TGTGCCAGCAGCGGCTCACTGGGGACAGTTTATGGCTACACCTTC.

V usage is TRBV3-1 (or the pseudogene TRBV3-2) and J usage is TRBJ2-2; D gene uncertain. The ends were cut back, 1 base at V and 5 bases at J, with 2 bases in the middle. CDR3 length: 12 residues. Per the germline V gene, CDR1 is LGHDT and CDR2 is YNNKEL (reference sequence). The CDR3 protein is CASSQGTGELFF. For the CDR3, the DNA is TGTGCCAGCAGCCAAGGGACCGGGGAGCTGTTTTTT.

The chain joins TRBV6-2 or TRBV6-3 to TRBJ1-5; D is ambiguous. Germline CDR1 MNHEY, CDR2 SVGEGT. CDR3 size: 13 residues. V gave up 4 bases and J gave up 7 bases, with 11 bases separating them. This chain's CDR3 is CASSSARGQPQHF. The CDR3 DNA sequence: TGTGCCAGCAGTTCCGCAAGAGGACAGCCCCAGCATTTT.

The genes are TRBV12-3 or TRBV12-4 and TRBJ1-1, with D maybe TRBD1 (6 bases). V shed 2 bases and J shed 5 bases, with 9 bases lying between them. The CDR3 is 13 amino acids. The CDR3 sequence is CASSLKGETEAFF. CDR3 nucleotide sequence: TGTGCCAGCAGTTTAAAGGGGGAGACTGAAGCTTTCTTT.

The chain links TRBV3-1 (or the pseudogene TRBV3-2) to TRBJ1-1; no firm D call. The CDR3 contains 11 residues. Germline V CDR1 and CDR2: LGHDT, YNNKEL (reference sequence). The V gene lost 5 bases and the J gene lost 7 bases, with 8 bases spanning the gap. The chain's CDR3 is CASSGSFEAFF. CDR3 sequence (DNA): TGTGCCAGCAGCGGATCCTTTGAAGCTTTCTTT.

The rearrangement uses TRBV19 and TRBJ2-1, with 13 bases identical to TRBD2. This CDR3 is built from 16 residues. Germline V gene data show CDR1 as LNHDA and CDR2 as SQIVND (reference sequence). V shed 1 base and J 7 bases; nucleotides not matched to a gene: 4. CDR3 nucleotides: TGTGCCAGTAGTATAGTTACGACTAGCGGGGGGAATGAGCAGTTCTTC. It is translated as CASSIVTTSGGNEQFF.

This clone was detected only once. The chain links TRBV20-1 to TRBJ1-3; 8 bases agree with TRBD1. The CDR3 covers 13 residues. The germline V gene encodes CDR1 DFQATT and CDR2 SNEGSKA (reference sequence). V shed 3 bases, J shed 4 bases, and the junction held 2 bases outside the gene matches. CDR3 amino acids: CSASRDRGNTIYF. CDR3 bases: TGCAGTGCTAGTCGGGACAGGGGAAACACCATATATTTT.

CDR3 in amino acids: CASSKGTGGTDTQYF. The CDR3 coding sequence is TGTGCCAGCAGCAAGGGGACAGGGGGCACAGATACGCAGTATTTT. The chain is built from TRBV11-3 and TRBJ2-3, with TRBD1 matching 10 bases. The CDR3 sequence is 15 residues long. The germline V gene encodes CDR1 SGHNT and CDR2 YENEEA. The J segment lost 1 base and the V segment lost 5 bases, leaving 3 bases of the junction unmatched.

This chain links TRBV4-2 with TRBJ1-1; perhaps TRBD1 as D (5 bases). CDR3 length: 14 amino acids. Trimming took off 4 bases at V and 0 bases at J, with 9 bases between the two ends. CDR1 LGHNA and CDR2 YNFKEQ come from the germline V gene. CDR3 amino acids: CASSRGRLNTEAFF. DNA of the CDR3: TGTGCCAGCAGCCGGGGCAGGCTGAACACTGAAGCTTTCTTT.

V and J are TRBV13 and TRBJ2-1; no reliable D call. The ends were cut back, 0 bases at V and 6 bases at J, with 6 bases in the middle. The V gene's germline CDR1 is PRHDT and CDR2 FYEKMQ (reference sequence). This CDR3 comprises 13 residues. CDR3 sequence (DNA): TGTGCCAGCAGCTTAGGGCCCGTCAATGAGCAGTTCTTC. It translates to CASSLGPVNEQFF.

The CDR3 spells CASSERASEAFF. The DNA for the CDR3 is TGTGCCAGCAGTGAGAGGGCTTCTGAAGCTTTCTTT. This chain joins TRBV6-1 and TRBJ1-1; D remains ambiguous. The germline V and J ends were trimmed by 3 bases and 6 bases, with 8 bases remaining between them. The CDR3 is 12 amino acids. Germline lookup yields CDR1 MNHNS and CDR2 SASEGT.